This T cell receptor beta chain was sequenced for a study of T cells in Graves' hyperthyroidism and ophthalmopathy. The J segment lost 5 bases and the V segment lost 3 bases, leaving 12 bases of the junction unmatched. Germline CDR1 and CDR2: SGHTA and FQGTGA. The CDR3 length is 16 residues. The CDR3 regions of TCR beta were amplified from RNA transcripts. Using the HTBI primer set, a first-round RT-PCR was run on the TCR CDR3. TCRdb re-called the multiplex PCR reads through MiXCR, storing one row per CDR3 protein. The table lists nearly 750,000 distinct CDR3 sequences, about 35% of them singletons, with around 32% in the top ten.

This clonotype was sampled from a woman in her 40s with Graves' hyperthyroidism. This chain uses TRBV7-3 with TRBJ1-1; 7 bases are shared with TRBD1. The sample taken for sequencing was blood. The CDR3 coding sequence is TGTGCCAGCAGCTTGACAGGGAGGGGGGTGACGACTGAAGCTTTCTTT. It encodes CASSLTGRGVTTEAFF.